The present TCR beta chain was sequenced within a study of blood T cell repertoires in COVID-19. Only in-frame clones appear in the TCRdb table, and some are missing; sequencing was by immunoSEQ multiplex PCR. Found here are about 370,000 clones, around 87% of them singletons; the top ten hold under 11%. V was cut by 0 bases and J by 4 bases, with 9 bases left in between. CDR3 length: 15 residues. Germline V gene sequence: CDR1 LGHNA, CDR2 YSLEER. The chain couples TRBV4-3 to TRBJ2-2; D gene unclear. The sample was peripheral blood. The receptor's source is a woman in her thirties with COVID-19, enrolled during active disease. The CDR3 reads CASSQDQLSTGELFF. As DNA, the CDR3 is TGCGCCAGCAGCCAAGATCAACTCTCCACCGGGGAGCTGTTTTTT.